This T cell receptor beta chain appears in the sequencing data of a study of T cell responses to AZD1222 COVID-19 vaccine (dated by TCRdb to the early 2020s). About the study as a whole: A total of 230 to 250 trial participants underwent TCR sequencing, of whom about 210 received two doses of AZD1222 and 26 received two doses of the MenACWY control vaccine. Enrollment into the trials was organized by age into subgroups of 18-55, 56-69 and 70-plus years, and those subgroups contained roughly 150, 30 and 60 TCR-sequenced participants, respectively. Summary of the overall study and its limitations: Participants were mostly white British, with more females than males. The authors suggested clonal diversity may have been underestimated. Reportedly, almost half of the unique spike-specific TCRs recognized epitopes lying outside the regions that are mutated in the B.1.351 and B.1.1.7 variants. Conclusions about previously exposed vaccinees are limited, since just five or six AZD1222 recipients were seropositive for SARS-CoV-2 at baseline. Because no day 14 peak-response samples were available, the repertoires could be characterized only after the peak T cell response. The vaccine-associated CD4 TCRs covered the entire spike protein, and the dominant responses fell in regions 160-218 and 743-854. After two AZD1222 doses, both the breadth and the depth of spike-specific TCRs were significantly higher than at day 0 and than in MenACWY recipients. In the small 56-69-year group, the increase in depth fell short of significance, most likely because of low power.

Notes on this clone: This receptor's antigen is unknown. Per-nucleotide qualities are absent, and no much larger clonotype sits a single base away.

The sample's time point label is to be understood as: about 28 days (+/-7) after the second vaccine dose. AZD1222 recipients with second doses at about 4 weeks or about 12 weeks were pooled, because spike-specific TCR depth and breadth did not differ between schedules. Samples from vaccinated people were obtained from the UK trials COV001 and COV002, which included a single-blind randomized controlled phase 2/3 trial of AZD1222 (ChAdOx1 nCoV-19) in healthy adults. For TCRbeta chain sequencing, PBMC samples were collected from trial participants at day 0 and at day 28 after the second dose. The CDR3 regions of human TCRbeta chains were analyzed by immunosequencing. The original pipeline was this. Repertoire TCRs were checked for matches against a reference library of SARS-CoV-2-specific TCRs that had been generated using the MIRA antigen-specificity platform. Breadth was defined as the fraction of unique TCRs that were SARS-CoV-2-associated. Depth was defined as the fraction of total T cells that were SARS-CoV-2-associated. Using the MIRA data, each spike-specific TCR was assigned both to the spike region to which the TCR was reactive and to a CD4 or CD8 class. Log10-transformed breadth and depth values were compared by one-way ANOVA with Sidak's multiple comparisons tests. What TCRdb holds here is the immuneACCESS table cut down to in-frame rearrangements. Part of the clones is not present; checked against another copy, under half of the missing clones reflect an unresolved V gene, and the others are unexplained. Clone size and V and J calls were adopted from that table, with D and trimming inferred from the DNA. The sample includes 170,000 or so clones, with just over 85% observed a single time. The ten most abundant clones make up more than 9% of the sample.

The germline V gene (reference sequence) provides CDR1 LNHDA and CDR2 SQIVND. V loses 7 bases at its end and J loses 4 bases; junction bases beyond the gene matches: 5. Including the terminal cysteine and phenylalanine, the CDR3 comprises 14 residues. The read is trimmed to its CDR3 DNA, 42 bases read in frame from base 1. The TCR comes from an adult who received the AZD1222 COVID-19 vaccine. This specimen was peripheral blood, taken 28 days after the second AZD1222 dose. The chain links TRBV19 with TRBJ1-5, and 9 bases in between align with TRBD1. The DNA sequence is given as TGTGCCAGTACCGGGACAGGGTGGAATCAGCCCCAGCATTTT. This translates into CASTGTGWNQPQHF.